Below, one TCR beta chain is given with its context. Antigen: not known. The data belong to a study of CD8+ T cells in alopecia areata. Across the whole study: Each of the treated patients was given oral tofacitinib, 5 to 10 mg twice daily, for moderate-to-severe alopecia areata.

V lost 3 bases, J lost 1 base, and 9 bases lay in between. The CDR3 spans 15 residues. Isolated RNA was reverse transcribed into cDNA used as the sequencing template. Measured with immunoSEQ multiplex PCR; TCRdb has only the in-frame clones, and not every one. The sample has 160,000 or so clones; around half are singletons. Obtained from alopecia areata patients were lesional scalp punch biopsies along with peripheral blood. General observations from the study: Lesional tissue from the scalp (especially in alopecia totalis/universalis) showed higher clonality than normal scalp.

This TCR was recovered from a human donor with alopecia areata. The sequencing used CD8+ T cells sorted from blood, collected at week 0. This chain uses TRBV23-1 with TRBJ2-2; D gene ambiguous. TRBV23-1 is assigned to the ORF class and has an uncertain function. The CDR3 DNA follows: TGCGCCAGCAGTCACGGACGGCAGAACACCGGGGAGCTGTTTTTT. It translates to CASSHGRQNTGELFF.